The rows below give T cell receptor beta chains drawn from one sample of a study of control samples from healthy donors and cancer patients. TCRdb's copy holds only in-frame clones and misses some; the assay was immunoSEQ multiplex PCR. The data contain about 89,000 clones, over 65% of them singletons. The sequencing input was blood. The receptors come from a woman between 40 and 55 years old in good health. CDR3s include the opening cysteine and the closing phenylalanine or tryptophan. A D gene is named only where the DNA matches it firmly. The size of a clone is reported for some rows only, either as once, few or many, or as a class for expanded clones.

>.|.|TRBJ2-7|TRBV18
CASSPGEDYEQYF
TGTGCCAGCTCACCAGGGGAGGACTACGAGCAGTACTTC
>.|.|TRBJ2-7|TRBV25-1
CASSAGNFYEQYF
TGTGCCAGCAGTGCCGGGAACTTCTACGAGCAGTACTTC
>TRBD2|.|TRBJ2-6|TRBV19
CASTGRGASGANVLTF
TGTGCCAGCACGGGGAGGGGCGCATCTGGGGCCAACGTCCTGACTTTC
>TRBD1|.|TRBJ1-5|TRBV5-4
CASSYLTGTGISNQPQHF
TGTGCCAGCAGCTATCTCACCGGGACAGGGATTTCTAATCAGCCCCAGCATTTT
>TRBD1|.|TRBJ1-5|TRBV7-9
CASSEQGGNQPQHF
TGTGCCAGCAGCGAACAGGGGGGCAATCAGCCCCAGCATTTT
>.|once|TRBJ1-1|TRBV18
CASSEQQGGRTEAFF
TGTGCCAGCTCAGAACAACAGGGAGGGCGCACTGAAGCTTTCTTT
>.|.|TRBJ1-1|TRBV6-2/TRBV6-3
CASSPSGAYTEAFF
TGTGCCAGCAGTCCGTCAGGGGCGTACACTGAAGCTTTCTTT
>TRBD1|.|TRBJ1-1|TRBV5-1
CASSFTGGGTEAFF
TGCGCCAGCAGTTTTACAGGGGGAGGGACTGAAGCTTTCTTT
>.|.|TRBJ2-3|TRBV20-1
CSASNRADTQYF
TGCAGTGCTAGTAATAGGGCAGATACGCAGTATTTT
>.|.|TRBJ1-1|TRBV6-1
CASSEALIEKTFF
TGTGCCAGCAGTGAAGCTTTGATAGAGAAAACTTTCTTT
>.|.|TRBJ2-2|TRBV7-2
CASSPGTTGELFF
TGTGCCAGCAGCCCCGGTACGACCGGGGAGCTGTTTTTT
>.|.|TRBJ1-5|TRBV24-1
CATSHRGMAGANQPQHF
TGTGCCACCTCGCACCGTGGGATGGCGGGGGCGAATCAGCCCCAGCATTTT
>.|.|TRBJ2-6|TRBV5-8
CASSLLGSYGANVLTF
TGTGCCAGCAGCCTACTGGGCTCATACGGGGCCAACGTCCTGACTTTC
>.|.|TRBJ1-3|TRBV4-1
CASSQDDGGSSGNTIYF
TGCGCCAGCAGCCAAGATGATGGGGGATCTTCTGGAAACACCATATATTTT
>.|once|TRBJ1-3|TRBV7-2
CATIPRGGNTIYF
TGTGCCACCATCCCAAGGGGGGGAAACACCATATATTTT
>.|.|TRBJ2-2|TRBV6-4
CASSDKNSGELFF
TGTGCCAGCAGTGACAAAAATTCCGGGGAGCTGTTTTTT
>TRBD2|.|TRBJ2-1|TRBV7-2
CASSIPGTTYNEQFF
TGTGCCAGCAGCATCCCCGGGACTACCTACAATGAGCAGTTCTTC
>TRBD2|.|TRBJ2-1|TRBV11-3
CASRPLAGASNEQFF
TGTGCCAGCAGACCACTAGCGGGGGCTTCCAATGAGCAGTTCTTC
>.|.|TRBJ1-2|TRBV18
CASSPMPGAAANYGYTF
TGTGCCAGCTCACCGATGCCGGGGGCGGCTGCTAACTATGGCTACACCTTC
>TRBD1|.|TRBJ1-6|TRBV7-9
CASSSSRTGLNSPLHF
TGTGCCAGCAGCTCAAGCCGGACAGGGCTGAATTCACCCCTCCACTTT
>TRBD1|.|TRBJ2-7|TRBV2
CASTRSGTGFYEQYF
TGTGCCAGTACTCGCTCCGGGACAGGCTTCTACGAGCAGTACTTC
>.|.|TRBJ1-5|TRBV10-2
CASSAQGNQPQHF
TGCGCCAGCAGTGCCCAGGGCAATCAGCCCCAGCATTTT
>TRBD2|.|TRBJ2-5|TRBV5-1
CASSLGTSYQETQYF
TGCGCCAGCAGCTTAGGGACTAGCTATCAAGAGACCCAGTACTTC
>TRBD1|.|TRBJ1-1|TRBV30
CASSGQPNTEAFF
TGTGCCTCCTCGGGACAGCCGAACACTGAAGCTTTCTTT
>.|.|TRBJ1-1|TRBV6-5
CASSFDGRRTEAFF
TGTGCCAGCAGTTTTGATGGGAGGAGAACTGAAGCTTTCTTT
>.|.|TRBJ1-6|TRBV7-2
CASSPREFNPLHF
TGTGCCAGCAGCCCCAGGGAATTCAACCCCCTCCACTTT
>.|.|TRBJ2-7|TRBV9
CASSVEPGPTYEQYF
TGTGCCAGCAGCGTCGAACCCGGGCCAACCTACGAGCAGTACTTC
>.|.|TRBJ2-2|TRBV10-3
CASTSTGELFF
TGTGCCAGTACTAGTACCGGGGAGCTGTTTTTT
>.|.|TRBJ1-5|TRBV4-3
CASSQEFGGKQPQHF
TGCGCCAGCAGCCAAGAGTTCGGGGGTAAACAGCCCCAGCATTTT
>.|.|TRBJ2-6|TRBV30
CAWGRRGLGANVLTF
TGTGCCTGGGGAAGGAGGGGGCTTGGGGCCAACGTCCTGACTTTC
>.|.|TRBJ2-3|TRBV14
CASSQGIGTDTQYF
TGTGCCAGCAGCCAGGGAATAGGCACAGATACGCAGTATTTT
>TRBD2|.|TRBJ2-4|TRBV7-2
CASSLAGGGLVKNIQYF
TGTGCCAGCAGCTTAGCAGGCGGGGGGCTGGTCAAAAACATTCAGTACTTC
>TRBD1|.|TRBJ1-1|TRBV29-1
CSVEGRDSEAFF
TGCAGCGTTGAAGGACGGGACAGTGAAGCTTTCTTT
>.|.|TRBJ1-1|TRBV6-5
CASSYSRSQEAFF
TGTGCCAGCAGTTACTCGCGGTCGCAGGAGGCTTTCTTT
>.|.|TRBJ1-3|TRBV19
CASTLRGLGNTIYF
TGTGCCAGTACCCTACGGGGTCTGGGAAACACCATATATTTT
>TRBD1|.|TRBJ2-1|TRBV18
CASSPRQGDNEQFF
TGTGCCAGCTCACCTCGACAGGGGGACAATGAGCAGTTCTTC
>TRBD1|.|TRBJ1-4|TRBV2
CASSELTGTALIEKLFF
TGTGCCAGCAGTGAGTTAACCGGGACAGCTCTTATTGAAAAACTGTTTTTT
>.|once|TRBJ1-1|TRBV12-3/TRBV12-4
CASSFRGNTEAFF
TGTGCCAGCAGTTTCCGGGGGAACACTGAAGCTTTCTTT
>.|few|TRBJ1-1|TRBV11-2
CASRPQGGGTEAFF
TGTGCCAGCAGACCACAGGGAGGTGGCACTGAAGCTTTCTTT
>.|.|TRBJ1-1|TRBV18
CASSPLTGRGNTEAFF
TGTGCCAGCTCACCACTCACAGGGAGGGGGAACACTGAAGCTTTCTTT
>TRBD1|.|TRBJ2-7|TRBV23-1
CASSQTDRVKSYEQYF
TGCGCCAGCAGTCAAACGGACAGGGTTAAGTCCTACGAGCAGTACTTC
>.|.|TRBJ1-3|TRBV7-9
CASSQDVGNTIYF
TGTGCCAGCAGCCAGGACGTTGGAAACACCATATATTTT
>.|few|TRBJ1-1|TRBV25-1
CASSERGTEAFF
TGTGCCAGCAGTGAGCGGGGCACTGAAGCTTTCTTT
>TRBD1|.|TRBJ2-2|TRBV27
CASRLRWQGATSNTGELFF
TGTGCCAGCAGGCTACGTTGGCAGGGGGCTACCTCGAACACCGGGGAGCTGTTTTTT
>.|.|TRBJ1-4|TRBV3-1/TRBV3-2
CASSRKARSEKLFF
TGTGCCAGCAGCCGTAAGGCCAGGAGTGAAAAACTGTTTTTT
>.|.|TRBJ2-1|TRBV5-5
CASSYDASYNEQFF
TGTGCCAGCAGCTATGATGCTTCCTACAATGAGCAGTTCTTC
>.|few|TRBJ1-2|TRBV5-4
CASSLDRNYGYTF
TGTGCCAGCAGCTTGGATAGAAACTATGGCTACACCTTC
>.|.|TRBJ2-5|TRBV13
CASSARPTGFQETQYF
TGTGCCAGCAGCGCCCGACCGACGGGGTTCCAAGAGACCCAGTACTTC
>.|.|TRBJ2-7|TRBV30
CAWSEGYREQYF
TGTGCCTGGAGTGAAGGGTATCGCGAGCAGTACTTC
>.|.|TRBJ2-7|TRBV4-3
CASSQSRASPEQYF
TGCGCCAGCAGCCAATCCCGGGCAAGTCCCGAGCAGTACTTC
>.|.|TRBJ1-5|TRBV19
CASSINAGGNQPQHF
TGTGCCAGTAGTATTAATGCCGGAGGGAATCAGCCCCAGCATTTT
>TRBD1|few|TRBJ1-1|TRBV6-5
CASSYSLQGAVTEAFF
TGTGCCAGCAGTTACTCACTCCAGGGGGCGGTAACTGAAGCTTTCTTT
>TRBD1|.|TRBJ2-7|TRBV30
CAWETGTLTSSYEQYF
TGTGCCTGGGAGACAGGGACCCTCACTAGCTCCTACGAGCAGTACTTC
>.|.|TRBJ2-7|TRBV20-1
CSARRTSEQYF
TGCAGTGCTAGACGGACATCGGAGCAGTACTTC
>.|.|TRBJ1-1|TRBV14
CASSQFLYEEAFF
TGTGCCAGCAGCCAGTTCTTGTACGAAGAAGCTTTCTTT